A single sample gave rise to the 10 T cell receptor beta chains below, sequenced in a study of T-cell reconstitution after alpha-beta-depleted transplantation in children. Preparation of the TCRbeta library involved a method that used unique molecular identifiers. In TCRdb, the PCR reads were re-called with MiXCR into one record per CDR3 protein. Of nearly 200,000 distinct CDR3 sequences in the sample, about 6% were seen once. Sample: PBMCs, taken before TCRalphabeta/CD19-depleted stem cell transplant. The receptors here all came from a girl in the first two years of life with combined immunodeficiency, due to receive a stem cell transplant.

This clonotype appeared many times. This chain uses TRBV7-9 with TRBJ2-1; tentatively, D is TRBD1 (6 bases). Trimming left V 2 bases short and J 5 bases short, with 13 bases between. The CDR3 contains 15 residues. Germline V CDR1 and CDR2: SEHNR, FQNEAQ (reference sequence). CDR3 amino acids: CASSLMKQGHNEQFF. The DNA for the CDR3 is TGTGCCAGCAGCTTAATGAAACAGGGACACAATGAGCAGTTCTTC.

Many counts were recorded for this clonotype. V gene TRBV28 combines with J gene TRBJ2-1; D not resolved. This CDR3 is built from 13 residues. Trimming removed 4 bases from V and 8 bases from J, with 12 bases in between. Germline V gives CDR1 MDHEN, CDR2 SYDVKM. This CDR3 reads CASSSYMGYEQFF. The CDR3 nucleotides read TGTGCCAGCAGTTCATATATGGGATATGAGCAGTTCTTC.

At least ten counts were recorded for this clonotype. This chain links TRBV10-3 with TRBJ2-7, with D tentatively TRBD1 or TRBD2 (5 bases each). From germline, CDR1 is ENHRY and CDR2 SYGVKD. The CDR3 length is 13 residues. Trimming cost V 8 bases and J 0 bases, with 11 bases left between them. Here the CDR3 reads CAIGDVSSYEQYF. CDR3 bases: TGTGCCATCGGGGACGTGAGCTCCTACGAGCAGTACTTC.

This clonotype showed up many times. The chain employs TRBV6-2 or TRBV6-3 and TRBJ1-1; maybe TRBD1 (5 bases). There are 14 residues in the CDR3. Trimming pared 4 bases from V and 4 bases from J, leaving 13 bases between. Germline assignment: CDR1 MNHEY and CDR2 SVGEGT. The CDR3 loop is CASSFGQRGTEAFF. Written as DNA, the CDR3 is TGTGCCAGCAGTTTCGGGCAGAGGGGCACTGAAGCTTTCTTT.

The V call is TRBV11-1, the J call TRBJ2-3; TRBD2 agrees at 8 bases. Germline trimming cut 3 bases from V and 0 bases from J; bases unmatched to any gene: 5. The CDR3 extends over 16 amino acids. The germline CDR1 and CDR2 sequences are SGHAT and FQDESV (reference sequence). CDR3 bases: TGTGCCAGCAGCTTTGCAGCGGGGGAGAGCACAGATACGCAGTATTTT. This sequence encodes CASSFAAGESTDTQYF.

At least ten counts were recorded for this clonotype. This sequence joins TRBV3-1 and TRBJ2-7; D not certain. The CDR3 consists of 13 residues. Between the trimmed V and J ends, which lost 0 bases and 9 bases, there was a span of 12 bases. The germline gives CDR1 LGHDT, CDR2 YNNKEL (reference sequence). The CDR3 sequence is CASSQDRAHGQYF. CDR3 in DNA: TGTGCCAGCAGCCAAGACAGAGCTCACGGGCAGTACTTC.

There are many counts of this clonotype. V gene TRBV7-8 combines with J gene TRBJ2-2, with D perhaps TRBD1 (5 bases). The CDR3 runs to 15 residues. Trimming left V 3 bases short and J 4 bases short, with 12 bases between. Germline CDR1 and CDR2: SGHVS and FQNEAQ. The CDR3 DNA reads TGTGCCAGCAGCTTGCCAGGGTATGGCACCGGGGAGCTGTTTTTT. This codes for CASSLPGYGTGELFF. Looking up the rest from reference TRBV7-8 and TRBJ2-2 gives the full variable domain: GAGVSQSPRYKVAKRGQDVALRCDPISGHVSLFWYQQALGQGPEFLTYFQNEAQLDKSGLPSDRFFAERPEGSVSTLKIQRTQQEDSAVYLCASSLPGYGTGELFFGEGSRLTVL.

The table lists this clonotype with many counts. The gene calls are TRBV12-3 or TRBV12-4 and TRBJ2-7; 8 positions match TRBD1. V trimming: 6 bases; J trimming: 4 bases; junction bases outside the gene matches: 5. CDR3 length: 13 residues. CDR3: CASSQGAAYEQYF. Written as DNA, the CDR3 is TGTGCCAGCAGCCAGGGGGCCGCGTACGAGCAGTACTTC.

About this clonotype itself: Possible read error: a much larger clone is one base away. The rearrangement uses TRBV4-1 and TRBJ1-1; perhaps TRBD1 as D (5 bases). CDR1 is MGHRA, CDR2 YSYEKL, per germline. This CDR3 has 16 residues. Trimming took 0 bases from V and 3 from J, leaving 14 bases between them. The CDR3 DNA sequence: TGCGCCAGCAGCCAAGAATTCCAGGGTTGGTACACTGAAGCTTTCTTT. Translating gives CASSQEFQGWYTEAFF.

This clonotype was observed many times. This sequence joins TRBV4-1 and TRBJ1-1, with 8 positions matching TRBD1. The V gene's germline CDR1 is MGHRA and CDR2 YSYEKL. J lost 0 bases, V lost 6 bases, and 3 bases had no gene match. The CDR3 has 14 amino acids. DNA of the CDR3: TGCGCCAGCAGACGACAGGGGTTGAACACTGAAGCTTTCTTT. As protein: CASRRQGLNTEAFF.